This T cell receptor beta chain was observed in a study of siplizumab effects on memory and regulatory T cells. Whole-study results and caveats: Roughly 75-95% of proliferating CD4+ or CD8+ clones defied assignment to a naive or memory phenotype. Sequences below about 10^-5 frequency were poorly captured, limiting mapping of alloreactive clones. Fewer alloreactive sequences mapped to unstimulated CD4+ memory cells under siplizumab. Proliferating Tregs from siplizumab cultures lacked functional confirmation of suppression.

Repertoires were generated with immunoSEQ multiplex PCR, while TCRdb's copy carries only in-frame clones and drops some. This repertoire shows around 100,000 clones, approximately 91% found once; its top ten account for 0.14% to 0.15%. The CDR3 has 16 residues. V lost 2 bases and J lost 4; bases outside the gene matches: 5. The germline V gene encodes CDR1 MNHEY and CDR2 SVGAGI. On this clone: No antigen is known for it.

Sequencing was done on a sample of CD4+ T cells sorted from blood. The sequence was collected from a human donor in good health. V gene TRBV6-5 combines with J gene TRBJ1-6; 7 bases are a match to TRBD1. The CDR3 nucleotides are TGTGCCAGCAGTTACGGGACAGCCTTTTATAATTCACCCCTCCACTTT. Protein product: CASSYGTAFYNSPLHF.